Below are 27 T cell receptor beta chains sequenced from a single sample in a study of T-cell reconstitution after alpha-beta-depleted transplantation in children. A library of TCRbeta sequences, prepared with unique molecular identifiers, was generated. TCRdb itself ran the PCR reads through MiXCR, one entry per CDR3 protein. Seen here are 800,000 to 1,000,000 distinct CDR3 sequences, less than 30% observed once, and the top ten hold about 28%. The source material was PBMCs, mostly from graft donor cells, sampled 360 days after TCRalphabeta/CD19-depleted stem cell transplant. These receptors were taken from a boy in the first two years of life who had a stem cell transplant for SCID, so the T cells may come from the graft donor.

The chain uses TRBV5-1 and TRBJ2-1; D is possibly TRBD2 (5 bases). V was cut by 5 bases and J by 5 bases, with 8 bases left in between. This CDR3 has 12 amino acids. CDR1 and CDR2 (germline): SGHRS, YFSETQ. CDR3 protein: CASRRANNEQFF. CDR3 sequence (DNA): TGCGCCAGCAGGAGGGCCAACAATGAGCAGTTCTTC.

J is TRBJ2-2 and V is TRBV21-1; the table's D call TRBD1 went unverified against the DNA. TRBV21-1 is a documented pseudogene. This CDR3 contains 19 residues. The CDR3 DNA sequence: TGTGCCAGCAGCAAAGGATCTCGTTGGGACCCGGGTAACACCGGGGAGCTGTTTTTT. This translates into CASSKGSRWDPGNTGELFF.

This clonotype was counted a few times. The chain couples TRBV6-1 to TRBJ1-5; D might be TRBD1 (6 bases). This CDR3 spans 16 amino acids. Germline V lookup: CDR1 MNHNS, CDR2 SASEGT. Trimming pared 8 bases from V and 5 bases from J, leaving 22 bases between. The CDR3, as DNA: TGTGCCAGCGTCAGGCGGGACACCGGGCCTCATCAGCCCCAGCATTTT. It codes for CASVRRDTGPHQPQHF.

The chain employs TRBV2 and TRBJ2-5; D remains ambiguous. CDR3 length: 15 amino acids. CDR1 and CDR2 from the germline V gene are SNHLY and FYNNEI. The V gene lost 2 bases and the J gene lost 4 bases, with 14 bases spanning the gap. The CDR3 DNA follows: TGTGCCAGCAGTGAAAGTTTGGCAGGTGGAGAGACCCAGTACTTC. The encoded protein is CASSESLAGGETQYF.

The table lists this clonotype with a few counts. The CDR3 spells CASSFVTERSPQHF. DNA for the CDR3: TGTGCCAGCAGTTTTGTTACAGAGAGGTCCCCCCAGCATTTT. The chain joins TRBV28 to TRBJ1-5; D remains unclear. Germline V gene lookup returns CDR1 MDHEN and CDR2 SYDVKM. The CDR3 totals 14 residues. V lost 3 bases and J lost 10, with 16 bases in between.

The chain combines TRBV28 with TRBJ2-7; TRBD1 matches 7 bases. Germline loops: CDR1 MDHEN, CDR2 SYDVKM. This CDR3 is 14 amino acids long. Losses at the gene ends were 8 bases for V and 6 bases for J; bases not matched to a gene: 13. DNA for the CDR3: TGTGCCAGCGCCAGGGGAGACAGGGTAGGCGAGCAGTACTTC. Encoded protein: CASARGDRVGEQYF.

CDR3 DNA: TGCGCCAGCAGCTTGTCATCTATGGTTAGCTCTGGGGCCAACGTCCTGACTTTC. Translation: CASSLSSMVSSGANVLTF. The rearrangement links TRBV5-1 to TRBJ2-6; no clear D gene. The germline CDR1 and CDR2 sequences are SGHRS and YFSETQ. Trimming shortened V by 1 base and J by 0 bases, and 14 bases separated the two germline ends. The CDR3 has 18 residues.

The table lists this clonotype with a few counts. V gene TRBV5-1 combines with J gene TRBJ1-1; unclear D gene. From germline, CDR1 is SGHRS and CDR2 YFSETQ. The V and J ends lost 6 bases and 2 bases respectively, with 14 bases between them. This CDR3 is built from 14 residues. CDR3 nucleotide sequence: TGCGCCAGCAACTCGGGTGACCTTAACACTGAAGCTTTCTTT. Translated: CASNSGDLNTEAFF.

J is TRBJ2-7 and V is TRBV11-2; the match to TRBD1 covers 8 bases. V gave up 2 bases and J gave up 0 bases; unmatched junction bases: 6. CDR1 and CDR2 (germline): SGHAT, FQNNGV. The CDR3 sequence is 16 residues long. CDR3 in DNA: TGTGCCAGCAGCTTAAAAGGACAGGGCTACTCCTACGAGCAGTACTTC. It codes for CASSLKGQGYSYEQYF. Filled out from reference TRBV11-2 and TRBJ2-7, the complete variable domain reads EAGVAQSPRYKIIEKRQSVAFWCNPISGHATLYWYQQILGQGPKLLIQFQNNGVVDDSQLPKDRFSAERLKGVDSTLKIQPAKLEDSAVYLCASSLKGQGYSYEQYFGPGTRLTVT.

The V gene is TRBV11-3, the J gene TRBJ1-1, with D uncertain. This CDR3 region has 13 residues. The germline V gene encodes CDR1 SGHNT and CDR2 YENEEA. Trimming took off 8 bases at V and 0 bases at J, with 10 bases between the two ends. The CDR3 reads CASARGVNTEAFF. Written as DNA, the CDR3 is TGTGCCAGCGCTCGTGGGGTGAACACTGAAGCTTTCTTT.

The V and J genes are TRBV20-1 and TRBJ2-1; TRBD2 agrees at 12 bases. This CDR3 region has 12 residues. Germline loops: CDR1 DFQATT, CDR2 SNEGSKA (reference sequence). The ends lost 8 bases at V and 12 bases at J; junction bases unmatched: 8. CDR3 bases: TGCAGTCGGACTAGCGGGGTAATTAGGCAGTTCTTC. Its protein is CSRTSGVIRQFF.

This chain uses TRBV10-3 with TRBJ2-7; D uncertain. This CDR3 spans 12 amino acids. CDR1 and CDR2 from the germline V gene are ENHRY and SYGVKD. Trimming stripped 0 bases from V and 7 bases from J, with 7 bases between. The CDR3 DNA sequence: TGTGCCATCAGTGAGTCGACCGTAGAGCAGTACTTC. Translation gives CAISESTVEQYF.

The J gene is TRBJ2-3, the V gene TRBV12-3 or TRBV12-4, with a possible D match to TRBD1 (6 bases). V lost 2 bases and J 5 bases, leaving 14 bases between the germline ends. This CDR3 is built from 15 residues. CDR3 nucleotides: TGTGCCAGCAGTTTATCGTGGGGGCGGCTAGATACGCAGTATTTT. This translates into CASSLSWGRLDTQYF.

V is TRBV24-1 and J is TRBJ2-1, with 9 bases aligning to TRBD1. J gave up 1 base and V 5 bases, and 11 bases lay outside the gene matches. Looked up from germline, CDR1 is KGHDR and CDR2 is SFDVKD. The length of the CDR3 is 18 residues. Here the CDR3 DNA reads TGTGCCACCAGTGGCACCGGGACAGGGTATGATTCCTACAATGAGCAGTTCTTC. Protein product: CATSGTGTGYDSYNEQFF.

The chain is built from TRBV7-8 and TRBJ2-5, with a possible D match to TRBD2 (7 bases). The V end lost 3 bases, the J end lost 5 bases, and 16 bases lay between the germline ends. The germline CDR1 and CDR2 sequences are SGHVS and FQNEAQ. The CDR3 contains 15 residues. The CDR3 protein is CASSLGGGGLETQYF. DNA for the CDR3: TGTGCCAGCAGCTTGGGAGGGGGGGGGCTGGAGACCCAGTACTTC. Filled out from reference TRBV7-8 and TRBJ2-5, the complete variable domain reads GAGVSQSPRYKVAKRGQDVALRCDPISGHVSLFWYQQALGQGPEFLTYFQNEAQLDKSGLPSDRFFAERPEGSVSTLKIQRTQQEDSAVYLCASSLGGGGLETQYFGPGTRLLVL.

There are a few counts of this clonotype. The chain employs TRBV7-8 and TRBJ2-1; D is perhaps TRBD1 (6 bases). The CDR3 has 18 residues. Between the trimmed V and J ends, which lost 4 bases and 0 bases, there was a span of 19 bases. Germline V lookup: CDR1 SGHVS, CDR2 FQNEAQ. CDR3 sequence: CASSSNPWTESSYNEQFF. As DNA, the CDR3 is TGTGCCAGCAGCTCGAATCCATGGACAGAGAGCTCCTACAATGAGCAGTTCTTC.

This clonotype was seen a few times. This chain joins TRBV29-1 and TRBJ2-2, with D unclear. This CDR3 spans 12 amino acids. Germline V gene sequence: CDR1 SQVTM, CDR2 ANQGSEA. V lost 4 bases and J 7 bases, leaving 10 bases between the germline ends. CDR3 region: CSVAAVIGELFF. The CDR3 DNA reads as TGCAGCGTTGCCGCAGTTATCGGGGAGCTGTTTTTT.

This clonotype came up a few times. The genes are TRBV7-2 and TRBJ1-2, with 9 bases that match TRBD1. CDR1 SGHTA and CDR2 FQGNSA come from the germline V gene. V lost 5 bases to trimming and J lost 5 bases; unmatched junction nucleotides: 12. There are 16 residues in the CDR3. This chain's CDR3 is CASSPTTGGRWYGYTF. CDR3 nucleotides: TGTGCCAGCAGCCCAACGACAGGGGGACGGTGGTATGGCTACACCTTC.

This clonotype turned up a few times. The chain couples TRBV28 to TRBJ1-6, with D unresolved. Trimming removed 1 base from V and 7 bases from J, with 8 bases in between. The CDR3 is 14 amino acids. The V gene's germline CDR1 is MDHEN and CDR2 SYDVKM. Here the CDR3 DNA reads TGTGCCAGCAGTTTATCGCACGGGAATTCACCCCTCCACTTT. Protein product: CASSLSHGNSPLHF.

V is TRBV7-8 and J is TRBJ2-7; tentative D call: TRBD2 (5 bases). Per the germline V gene, CDR1 is SGHVS and CDR2 is FQNEAQ. Trimming removed 5 bases at V and 6 bases at J, with 14 bases between. The CDR3 spans 13 residues. CDR3 nucleotide sequence: TGTGCCAGCAGCCCGAGGGTGGGTGGCGAGCAGTACTTC. This gives the protein CASSPRVGGEQYF.

In this sample, this clonotype turned up a few times. J is TRBJ2-1 and V is TRBV3-1; D unclear. The CDR3 spans 16 residues. CDR1 LGHDT and CDR2 YNNKEL come from the germline V gene (reference sequence). Trimming took 2 bases from V and 0 from J, leaving 11 bases between them. CDR3 loop: CASSQLLESSYNEQFF. The CDR3, as DNA: TGTGCCAGCAGCCAATTGCTAGAGTCCTCCTACAATGAGCAGTTCTTC.

The gene calls are TRBV27 and TRBJ2-7; tentatively, D is TRBD1 or TRBD2 (6 bases each). Germline V gives CDR1 MNHEY, CDR2 SMNVEV (reference sequence). Deletions cut 0 bases from V and 5 bases from J, with 14 bases between. The CDR3 is 15 amino acids. The CDR3 region is CASSLSRVGGHEQYF. The CDR3 coding sequence is TGTGCCAGCAGTTTATCGCGGGTAGGGGGGCACGAGCAGTACTTC.

This clonotype has only a few counts. The chain combines TRBV10-3 with TRBJ2-2; the D call may be TRBD1 or TRBD2 (5 bases each). This CDR3 is 15 amino acids long. Trimming pared 6 bases from V and 5 bases from J, leaving 16 bases between. Germline CDR1 and CDR2: ENHRY and SYGVKD. The CDR3 nucleotides are TGTGCCATCAGCACCCGGGACGGAGGAACCGGGGAGCTGTTTTTT. The encoded protein is CAISTRDGGTGELFF.

V is TRBV3-1 and J is TRBJ2-3; possible D gene TRBD1, 5 bases. The CDR3 is 14 residues long. Germline V gives CDR1 LGHDT, CDR2 YNNKEL (reference sequence). Trimming cost V 1 base and J 2 bases, with 7 bases left between them. The CDR3 region is CASSQGGHTDTQYF. The DNA of the CDR3 is TGTGCCAGCAGCCAAGGGGGCCACACAGATACGCAGTATTTT.

This CDR3 reads CASSPFLGTSTDTQYF. The CDR3 coding sequence is TGTGCCAGCAGTCCCTTTTTGGGGACTAGCACAGATACGCAGTATTTT. The V and J genes are TRBV12-3 or TRBV12-4 and TRBJ2-3; possibly TRBD2 for D (6 bases). V dropped 5 bases and J dropped 0 bases, with 15 bases sitting between them. This CDR3 contains 16 residues.

The genes are TRBV9 and TRBJ2-1; 12 bases agree with TRBD2. The CDR3 spans 15 residues. The V segment lost 3 bases and the J segment 8 bases; nucleotides outside the gene matches: 6. Per germline, CDR1 SGDLS and CDR2 YYNGEE. The CDR3 spells CASSASSGGAYEQFF. The CDR3 DNA reads as TGTGCCAGCAGCGCTTCTAGCGGGGGGGCATATGAGCAGTTCTTC.

V and J are TRBV29-1 and TRBJ1-2; 10 bases align to TRBD1. Germline CDR1 SQVTM, CDR2 ANQGSEA. The CDR3 covers 15 residues. The CDR3 region is CSAYLRDRGNYGYTF. CDR3 nucleotides: TGCAGTGCTTACCTCCGGGACAGGGGTAACTATGGCTACACCTTC.